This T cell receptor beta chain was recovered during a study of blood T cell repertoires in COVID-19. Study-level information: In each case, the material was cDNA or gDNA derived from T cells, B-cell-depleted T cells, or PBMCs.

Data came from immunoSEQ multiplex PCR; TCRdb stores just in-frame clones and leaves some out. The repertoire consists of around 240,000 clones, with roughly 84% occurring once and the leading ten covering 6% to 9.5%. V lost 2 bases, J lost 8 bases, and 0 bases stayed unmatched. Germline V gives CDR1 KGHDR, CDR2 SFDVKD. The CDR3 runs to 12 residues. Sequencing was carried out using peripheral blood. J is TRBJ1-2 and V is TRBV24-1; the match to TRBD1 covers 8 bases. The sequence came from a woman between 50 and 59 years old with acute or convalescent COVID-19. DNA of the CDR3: TGTGCCACCAGTGATTACAGGGGGGGCTACACCTTC. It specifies CATSDYRGGYTF.